This note documents a single T cell receptor beta chain sequence. This sample stems from a study of shared clonotypes between healthy human individuals. Assay used: immunoSEQ multiplex PCR; TCRdb lists only in-frame clones, some missing. The table includes 2 million to 2.5 million clones, roughly 95% detected once. V lost 8 bases to trimming and J lost 6 bases, with 26 bases between them. Per germline, CDR1 MNHEY and CDR2 SMNVEV (reference sequence). There are 16 residues in the CDR3. The clonotype comes from a man aged 18 to 29 in good health. The rearrangement joins TRBV27 to TRBJ2-7, with TRBD2 as a possible D gene (6 bases). Source material: naive CD4+ T cells sorted from blood. This sample's subset: CD45RA+ positively selected. This CDR3 reads CASATWGRTSGPEQYF. DNA of the CDR3: TGTGCCAGCGCCACCTGGGGGAGGACCAGTGGCCCCGAGCAGTACTTC.